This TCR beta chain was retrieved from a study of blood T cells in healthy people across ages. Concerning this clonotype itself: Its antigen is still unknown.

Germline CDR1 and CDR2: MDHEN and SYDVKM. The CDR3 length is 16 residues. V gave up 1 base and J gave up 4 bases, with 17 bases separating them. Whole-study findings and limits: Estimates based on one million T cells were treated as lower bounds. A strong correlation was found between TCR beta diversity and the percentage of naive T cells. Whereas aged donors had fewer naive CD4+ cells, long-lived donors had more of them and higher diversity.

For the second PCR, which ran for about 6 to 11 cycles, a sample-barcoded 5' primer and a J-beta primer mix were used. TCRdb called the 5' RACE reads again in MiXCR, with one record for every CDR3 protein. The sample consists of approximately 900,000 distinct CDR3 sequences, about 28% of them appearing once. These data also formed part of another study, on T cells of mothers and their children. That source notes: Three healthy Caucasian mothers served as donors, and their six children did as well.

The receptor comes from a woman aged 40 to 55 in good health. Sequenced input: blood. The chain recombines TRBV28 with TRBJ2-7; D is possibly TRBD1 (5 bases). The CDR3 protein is CASSLLRWGRVYEQYF. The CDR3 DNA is TGTGCCAGCAGTTTATTGCGGTGGGGCAGGGTATACGAGCAGTACTTC.